The rows below give T cell receptor beta chains drawn from one sample of a study of T cell repertoires in cytomegalovirus infection. TCRdb re-called the reads through MiXCR, storing one row per CDR3 protein. Of a few hundred thousand distinct CDR3 sequences listed, 22% are singletons. The sequenced material came from CD8+ T cells from PBMCs. The receptors shown here come from a human donor in good health (CMV status not recorded). Some clones in this sample may be carry-over from other donors' samples. CDR3s include the opening cysteine and the closing phenylalanine or tryptophan. Fields, in order: V gene, CDR3 protein.

TRBV4-1 CASSPIRDAIFYEQYF
TRBV7-3 CASSSHGGGEAFF
TRBV2 CASSGLAGDAGELFF
TRBV15 CATSREGQGLSPYNEQFF
TRBV28 CASKRLRDRSYNSPLHF
TRBV6-2/TRBV6-3 CASSGPESSYNSPLHF
TRBV2 CASRGLDSFYEQFF
TRBV28 CASSLGEGLAGAYEQYF
TRBV28 CATRQGYEQYF
TRBV27 CASSLLGTSTEAFF
TRBV11-2 CASSSTGNEQYF
TRBV12-3/TRBV12-4 CASSRIGDEQFF
TRBV6-2/TRBV6-3 CASSATYEQYF
TRBV29-1 CSVEMAGKGETQYF
TRBV9 CASTKHGGGVLMDEQFF
TRBV5-1 CASSVWLGRYNEQFF
TRBV7-6 CASSSEAVWQGGNQPQHF
TRBV19 CASSIAGPPGTGELFF
TRBV6-1 CASSEAHPEAFF
TRBV10-3 CAISESGGDTQYF
TRBV9 CASSLDLGTEAFF
TRBV7-2 CASSQTSGAYEQYF